This T cell receptor beta chain was retrieved from a study of blood T cells in healthy people across ages. This clonotype has at least ten counts. No antigen is known for it. Overall study results and limits: Among long-lived donors, naive CD4+ cells were more numerous and diversity higher than in aged donors. Diversity of TCR beta per million T cells declined in a roughly linear way with age. Unsorted PBMC input precluded a conclusive naive versus antigen-experienced comparison.

Sample-barcoded 5' priming and a J-beta primer mix drove a second PCR of roughly 6 to 12 cycles. TCRdb itself ran the 5' RACE reads through MiXCR, one entry per CDR3 protein. Of 2 million or so distinct CDR3 sequences listed, around half are singletons. The germline V gene encodes CDR1 SGDLS and CDR2 YYNGEE. The CDR3 has 15 residues. J gave up 2 bases and V 0 bases, and 3 bases lay outside the gene matches. This chain connects TRBV9 to TRBJ2-3, with TRBD2 matching over 7 bases. This clonotype originated in a woman aged 40-49 years in good health. Sequencing input: blood. The DNA of the CDR3 is TGTGCCAGCAGCGTAGCGGGGGGACCCACAGATACGCAGTATTTT. Protein sequence: CASSVAGGPTDTQYF.